Below, 26 T cell receptor beta chains from the same sample are listed, as sequenced in a study of blood T cell repertoires in COVID-19. Measured with immunoSEQ multiplex PCR; TCRdb has only the in-frame clones, and not every one. This table holds some 190,000 clones, 80% found once. Material for sequencing was PBMCs or T cells enriched from blood (not recorded which). The receptors originated from a man aged 25 to 40 with acute COVID-19.

This clone was recorded only once. The chain is built from TRBV12-3 or TRBV12-4 and TRBJ1-2, with D possibly TRBD1 on 5 matching bases. The CDR3 is 13 residues long. V was pared by 8 bases and J by 2 bases, with 12 bases between. CDR3 protein: CASGRDLNYGYTF. CDR3 nucleotide sequence: TGTGCCAGCGGCAGGGATCTCAACTATGGCTACACCTTC.

The chain links TRBV12-5 to TRBJ2-2; 7 nucleotides align to TRBD1. Germline V lookup: CDR1 LGHNT, CDR2 FRNRAP. The CDR3 runs 16 residues. V shed 5 bases and J 4 bases; nucleotides not matched to a gene: 10. The CDR3 bases are TGTGCTAGTGGTCCCGGACAGGTAAAGGGCACCGGGGAGCTGTTTTTT. Its translation: CASGPGQVKGTGELFF.

The chain couples TRBV5-4 to TRBJ1-1; 11 bases map to TRBD1. This CDR3 region has 15 residues. Trimming took 9 bases from V and 0 from J; bases not matched to a gene: 7. From germline, CDR1 is SGHNT and CDR2 YYREEE (reference sequence). DNA for the CDR3: TGTGCCACCCAAGGGGGACAGGGGGTGAACACTGAAGCTTTCTTT. It is translated as CATQGGQGVNTEAFF.

The chain links TRBV19 to TRBJ2-2; the D gene is possibly TRBD1 (6 bases). Germline V gene data show CDR1 as LNHDA and CDR2 as SQIVND (reference sequence). The CDR3 has 14 amino acids. The V end was cut by 1 base, the J end by 6 bases, with 9 bases between. This chain's CDR3 is CASSIVGGPGELFF. DNA of the CDR3: TGTGCCAGTAGTATAGTAGGGGGTCCCGGGGAGCTGTTTTTT.

The V and J genes are TRBV29-1 and TRBJ2-2; maybe TRBD2 (6 bases). V was cut by 4 bases and J by 7 bases, with 13 bases left in between. The CDR3 consists of 13 residues. The germline V gene encodes CDR1 SQVTM and CDR2 ANQGSEA. The chain's CDR3 is CSVGTNVGGELFF. The CDR3 DNA sequence: TGCAGCGTTGGGACTAATGTCGGCGGGGAGCTGTTTTTT.

This chain uses TRBV7-9 with TRBJ2-6; TRBD2 matches 9 bases. The CDR3 spans 18 residues. V lost 2 bases and J lost 1; bases outside the gene matches: 6. Germline V gives CDR1 SEHNR, CDR2 FQNEAQ (reference sequence). The CDR3 nucleotides read TGTGCCAGCAGCTTACGTGGACTAGCGTTTTCTGGGGCCAACGTCCTGACTTTC. The encoded protein is CASSLRGLAFSGANVLTF.

This clone was seen a few times. This chain uses TRBV29-1 with TRBJ1-1; tentatively, D is TRBD1 (5 bases). Germline V gene sequence: CDR1 SQVTM, CDR2 ANQGSEA. The CDR3 covers 13 residues. The V and J ends lost 6 bases and 2 bases respectively, with 13 bases between them. This CDR3 reads CSVGEGLNTEAFF. The CDR3, as DNA: TGCAGCGTGGGGGAGGGTCTAAACACTGAAGCTTTCTTT.

The V call is TRBV29-1, the J call TRBJ2-2; no reliable D call. Germline lookup yields CDR1 SQVTM and CDR2 ANQGSEA. CDR3 length: 12 amino acids. V gave up 3 bases and J gave up 2 bases, with 4 bases separating them. In DNA form, the CDR3 reads TGCAGCGTTGATCTAAACACCGGGGAGCTGTTTTTT. Translated: CSVDLNTGELFF.

This chain uses TRBV6-4 with TRBJ1-1, with D possibly matching TRBD1 (5 bases). V shed 5 bases and J shed 4 bases, with 11 bases lying between them. The germline V gene encodes CDR1 MRHNA and CDR2 SNTAGT. The CDR3 consists of 13 residues. CDR3 bases: TGTGCCAGCAGTCTTGACAGTCTCACTGAAGCTTTCTTT. This encodes CASSLDSLTEAFF.

This clone came up a few times. An end of the junction differs from the germline gene, which may be a read error. This rearrangement joins TRBV10-1 to TRBJ1-2; a possible D gene is TRBD1 (5 bases). CDR1 WNHNN and CDR2 SYGVQD come from the germline V gene (reference sequence). This CDR3 is 12 amino acids long. CDR3 loop: CATRTQGNGHTF. The DNA of the CDR3 is TGCGCCACCAGAACCCAGGGTAATGGCCACACCTTC.

Written as DNA, the CDR3 is TGTGCCATTAAAAGAGGGAGAGATGGTCACACTGAAGCTTTCTTT. Translating gives CAIKRGRDGHTEAFF. The rearrangement uses TRBV10-3 and TRBJ1-1; D ambiguous. Trimming pared 9 bases from V and 3 bases from J, leaving 20 bases between. The V gene's germline CDR1 is ENHRY and CDR2 SYGVKD. The CDR3 totals 15 residues.

This clone has only a few counts. J is TRBJ1-5 and V is TRBV7-2; D not resolved. Germline CDR1 and CDR2: SGHTA and FQGNSA. The CDR3 loop spans 13 amino acids. V gave up 4 bases and J gave up 6 bases, with 10 bases separating them. CDR3 in amino acids: CASSSSGVQPQHF. CDR3 sequence (DNA): TGTGCCAGCAGCTCATCGGGAGTTCAGCCCCAGCATTTT.

The chain carries TRBV3-1 (or the pseudogene TRBV3-2) and TRBJ1-1; 9 bases line up with TRBD1. With 4 bases clipped from V and 8 bases from J, the junction kept 11 bases outside the gene matches. The CDR3 contains 15 residues. CDR1 and CDR2 from the germline V gene are LGHDT and YNNKEL (reference sequence). Written as DNA, the CDR3 is TGTGCCAGCAGCCGTGGACAGGGGTCCCTCGGGGAAGCTTTCTTT. It translates to CASSRGQGSLGEAFF.

The chain has TRBV5-1 and TRBJ2-3, with 8 bases lining up with TRBD2. Germline V gene lookup returns CDR1 SGHRS and CDR2 YFSETQ. The V gene end was trimmed by 9 bases and the J gene end by 5 bases; junction bases not matched to a gene: 14. This CDR3 has 15 residues. The CDR3 DNA sequence: TGCGCCACTATGAGGCGGGGGGAACGGGGAGATACGCAGTATTTT. Its translation is CATMRRGERGDTQYF.

V usage is TRBV9 and J usage is TRBJ1-1; 7 bases map to TRBD1. The trim removed 3 bases at V and 4 bases at J, leaving 6 bases unmatched. The V gene's germline CDR1 is SGDLS and CDR2 YYNGEE. This CDR3 region has 14 residues. The DNA of the CDR3 is TGTGCCAGCAGCGCCACGACAGGGTTCACTGAAGCTTTCTTT. Translated: CASSATTGFTEAFF.

The genes are TRBV11-3 and TRBJ1-1; tentatively, D is TRBD1 (6 bases). The CDR3 runs to 14 residues. The V and J ends lost 1 base and 6 bases respectively, with 12 bases between them. The germline V gene has CDR1 SGHNT and CDR2 YENEEA. CDR3 sequence (DNA): TGTGCCAGCAGCTTAGCAGGGGTACTCTCTGAAGCTTTCTTT. Protein sequence: CASSLAGVLSEAFF.

The rearrangement joins TRBV7-9 to TRBJ1-2; 7 positions agree with TRBD1. The CDR3 covers 13 residues. Trimming cost V 8 bases and J 3 bases; bases outside gene matches: 6. Germline lookup yields CDR1 SEHNR and CDR2 FQNEAQ (reference sequence). The CDR3 DNA sequence: TGTGCCAGCGGAGACAGGGCCGACTATGGCTACACCTTC. Translating gives CASGDRADYGYTF.

This clone was counted once. The chain couples TRBV7-3 to TRBJ2-2; possibly TRBD1 for D (6 bases). Deletions cut 5 bases from V and 3 bases from J, with 10 bases between. In germline, CDR1 is SGHTA, CDR2 FQGTGA. The CDR3 consists of 14 residues. CDR3 in amino acids: CASSIRQDTGELFF. The DNA of the CDR3 is TGTGCCAGCAGCATACGACAGGACACCGGGGAGCTGTTTTTT.

This clone has just a few counts. The chain has TRBV6-5 and TRBJ1-2; 9 nucleotides align to TRBD1. The CDR3 is 15 amino acids. Germline V gene lookup returns CDR1 MNHEY and CDR2 SVGAGI. Trimming took 2 bases from V and 2 from J; bases not matched to a gene: 3. CDR3 nucleotide sequence: TGTGCCAGCAGTTACCGAGGACAGGGGAACTATGGCTACACCTTC. Its protein product is CASSYRGQGNYGYTF.

The V and J genes are TRBV7-3 and TRBJ2-1; D may be TRBD1 (7 bases). Germline V gene data show CDR1 as SGHTA and CDR2 as FQGTGA. Trimming took off 4 bases at V and 8 bases at J, with 18 bases between the two ends. CDR3 length: 15 amino acids. CDR3 in DNA: TGTGCCAGCAGCTCCTCGACTAGGGGGCTCGATGAGCAGTTCTTC. Residues: CASSSSTRGLDEQFF.

CDR3 sequence (DNA): TGTGCCAGTAACCAAGGCGCAGGTAAAAACATTCAGTACTTC. Translating gives CASNQGAGKNIQYF. The chain links TRBV19 to TRBJ2-4; the D is unclear. This CDR3 comprises 14 residues. The V and J ends lost 7 bases and 4 bases respectively, with 14 bases between them. Germline-derived CDR1 and CDR2 are LNHDA and SQIVND (reference sequence). The variable domain in full, with the rest retrieved from reference TRBV19 and TRBJ2-4, is DGGITQSPKYLFRKEGQNVTLSCEQNLNHDAMYWYRQDPGQGLRLIYYSQIVNDFQKGDIAEGYSVSREKKESFPLTVTSAQKNPTAFYLCASNQGAGKNIQYFGAGTRLSVL.

The chain joins TRBV10-2 to TRBJ2-7; TRBD1 might be the D (5 bases). The V gene lost 1 base and the J gene lost 1 base, with 14 bases spanning the gap. The germline V gene encodes CDR1 WSHSY and CDR2 SAAADI. CDR3 length: 16 residues. The CDR3 DNA follows: TGCGCCAGCAGTGAGTTGGGGCCACACAGGTCCTACGAGCAGTACTTC. It is translated as CASSELGPHRSYEQYF.

The chain recombines TRBV29-1 with TRBJ1-2; the match to TRBD1 covers 7 bases. The CDR3 has 12 amino acids. V shed 6 bases and J 7 bases; nucleotides not matched to a gene: 8. CDR1 and CDR2 (germline): SQVTM, ANQGSEA. The CDR3 DNA sequence: TGCAGCGTCCAGGGGGGATCGGGTGGCTACACCTTC. The encoded protein is CSVQGGSGGYTF.

This chain links TRBV28 with TRBJ1-4; unclear D gene. Trimming shortened V by 6 bases and J by 3 bases, and 11 bases separated the two germline ends. The germline CDR1 and CDR2 sequences are MDHEN and SYDVKM. The CDR3 runs 14 residues. This CDR3 reads CASSPTAPNEKLFF. CDR3 nucleotides: TGTGCCAGCAGCCCTACCGCCCCTAATGAAAAACTGTTTTTT.

The chain combines TRBV18 with TRBJ1-2; D unclear. Germline V lookup: CDR1 KGHSH, CDR2 LQKENI. CDR3 length: 17 amino acids. Trimming took off 3 bases at V and 0 bases at J, with 17 bases between the two ends. This CDR3 reads CASSPPVPGATNYGYTF. CDR3 nucleotides: TGTGCCAGCTCACCCCCCGTTCCGGGAGCGACTAACTATGGCTACACCTTC.

The chain has TRBV9 and TRBJ1-1; 9 nucleotides match TRBD1. Unmatched junction bases numbered 12, after V lost 3 bases and J lost 0 bases. The germline gives CDR1 SGDLS, CDR2 YYNGEE. The CDR3 contains 18 residues. DNA of the CDR3: TGTGCCAGCAGCGCGAGAATAAAGACAGGGGGGGTGAACACTGAAGCTTTCTTT. This encodes CASSARIKTGGVNTEAFF.